This TCR beta chain stems from a study of OX40 agonist ivuxolimab in advanced cancers. The study, taken as a whole, reports: Expansion of clones was among the lowest in partial responders at 0.1-3.0 mg/kg. Clonal expansion from baseline to week 6 occurred in both CD4+ and CD8+ T cells.

Profiled with immunoSEQ multiplex PCR; TCRdb holds only in-frame clones, not every one. The sample yields about 64,000 clones, nearly 90% seen once. A word on this clone: Antigen specificity is unknown.

The TCR comes from an adult with an advanced solid tumor such as melanoma, head and neck, liver or kidney cancer. The source material was CD4+ or CD8+ T cells sorted from blood, sampled in a trial of the OX40 agonist ivuxolimab.

The CDR3 reads CASSPFPRGGTDTQYF. The CDR3, as DNA: TGTGCCAGCAGCCCCTTTCCGCGGGGGGGTACAGATACGCAGTATTTT. This rearrangement joins TRBV7-2 to TRBJ2-3; the match to TRBD2 covers 9 bases. After removal of 5 bases from V and 3 bases from J, the junction contained 9 bases not matched to a gene. Germline V gene data show CDR1 as SGHTA and CDR2 as FQGNSA. The CDR3 spans 16 residues.